The TCR beta chain described here comes from a study of blood T cell repertoires in COVID-19. Study context: Whether acute or convalescent, the COVID-19 samples came from the United States, Italy and Spain. Sample material is recorded as cDNA or gDNA derived from T cells, B-cell-depleted T cells, or PBMCs.

Original processing methods: Scientists estimated how many nucleated cells there were by amplifying reference gene primers. Using immunoSEQ multiplex PCR, the repertoire was profiled, and TCRdb retains in-frame clones only, with some absent. V and J calls and clone size are given by that table; D and trimming were obtained from the DNA. The sample gives 88,000 or so clones, 85% of which show up once; 3.5% to 4% is in the top ten. This clone has a single count. This CDR3 spans 12 amino acids. With 1 base removed from V and 13 bases from J, the gap between germline ends came to 10 bases. The germline V gene encodes CDR1 LNHDA and CDR2 SQIVND (reference sequence).

Sequences were obtained from peripheral blood. This chain links TRBV19 with TRBJ2-2; D perhaps matches TRBD1 (5 bases). The receptor comes from a man aged 55-75 years with acute or convalescent COVID-19. The CDR3 reads CASSIVGRGLFF. CDR3 nucleotide sequence: TGTGCCAGTAGTATAGTAGGAAGGGGGCTGTTTTTT.